This T cell receptor (beta chain) was sequenced for a study of blood T cells in healthy people across ages. A J-beta primer mix and a sample-barcoded 5' primer were used in a second PCR of about 7 to 12 cycles. TCRdb independently ran MiXCR on the 5' RACE reads; one entry per CDR3 protein. Of 1 million or so distinct CDR3 sequences detected, about 23% appear once; the ten largest clones hold around 0.7%. Germline V lookup: CDR1 MNHNY, CDR2 SVGAGI (reference sequence). This CDR3 has 16 amino acids. V trimming: 2 bases; J trimming: 7 bases; junction bases outside the gene matches: 11. Sample donors were healthy Caucasian individuals that came from Russia, aged roughly 6 to 100. These data were also filed under a second study, of T cells of mothers and their children. From that second work: The cDNA synthesis received all extracted RNA, at about 1.5 ug per 15 ul.

Sequencing was performed on blood. The chain has TRBV6-6 and TRBJ2-3; 8 bases agree with TRBD1. This TCR derives from a girl aged 2-10 years in good health. CDR3 loop: CASSYRVRQGTNTQYF. DNA of the CDR3: TGTGCCAGCAGTTACAGGGTCAGACAGGGGACAAATACGCAGTATTTT.